This T cell receptor (beta chain) is drawn from a study of blood T cells in healthy people across ages (dated by TCRdb to between 2015 and 2017). Regarding the complete study: In model experiments, template switching captured about one uniquely barcoded TCR beta cDNA molecule for every two T cells. Using deep sequencing normalized with unique cDNA molecular identifiers, the study measured how TCR beta repertoire diversity changes with age. The donors were split into four age groups: young (average about 15 years), middle-aged (roughly 40), aged (more than 60) and long-lived (about 74). Donors of different ages were randomly distributed across sequencing lanes to avoid experimental bias. Using the same blood draw, the study looked at two additional independent replicas of 1 million unique cDNA reads for two donors, one aged 18 to 29 and the other aged 80 or older.

On this clonotype: What this receptor recognizes is not known. No qualities accompany the bases; no much larger clone lies one base away.

The protocol used for the library was 5' RACE. TCRdb names Illumina HiSeq 2500 as the instrument used. A second roughly 6 to 11 cycle PCR used a sample-barcoded 5' primer and a J-beta primer mix. A template-switch 5' adaptor carrying 12 random nucleotides introduced a unique molecular identifier onto each TCR beta cDNA molecule. At least 2.5 million CDR3-containing paired-end reads were obtained from each sample. All of the RNA was converted into first-strand cDNA using the Mint cDNA synthesis kit, with a TRBC-specific oligonucleotide serving as the primer. All cDNA was treated with uracil-DNA glycosylase and then went through a first 18-cycle PCR with the universal primers M1SS and BC2_uni_R. In the source study's methods: For normalization, 1 million high-quality reads, each with a distinct molecular identifier, were randomly selected from each sample. Instead of being binned into consensus sequences, reads with shared molecular identifiers were discarded. MiTCR, set to a Q25 quality threshold and the strictest error-elimination algorithm, was used for CDR3 identification, clonotype clustering and error correction. Lower-bound total TCR beta diversity was estimated with a nonparametric unseen species model using Euler transformation. TCRdb ran its own pipeline on the public reads, namely fastp trimming at Q25 and MiXCR clone calling, and kept in-frame beta chains. For every CDR3 protein sequence, its rows merge into one entry that carries the most common genes and DNA. These V and J calls derive from TCRdb rather than the authors' analysis. The sample table contains 920,000 or so distinct CDR3 sequences; only one count was recorded for around 43% of them. Approximately 17% of the sample is held by the ten biggest clonotypes.

The research as a whole found: Observed TCR beta diversity per million T cells fell roughly linearly with age, and a significant reduction was already apparent by age approximately 40. Observed TCR beta diversity correlated strongly with the percentage of naive T cells measured by flow cytometry. Since profiling was done on bulk unsorted PBMCs, naive and antigen-experienced compartments could not be conclusively compared. The long-lived group showed more naive CD4+ T cells, fewer expanded clones and increased TCR diversity than the aged group, suggesting age selection. The CMV infection status of donors was not known, potentially confounding age-related changes in expanded clonotypes. Estimates of total diversity from one million sequenced T cells were regarded as lower bounds and underestimates.

CDR1 and CDR2 (DFQATT, SNEGSKA) derive from the germline V gene (reference sequence). V sheds 6 bases and J sheds 11 bases, leaving 12 bases between their ends. The CDR3 spans 10 residues, from the cysteine through the phenylalanine. Of all the DNA, just the CDR3 is kept, 30 bases in frame from base 1. Systemically healthy Caucasian individuals from Russia, about 38 in total and aged about 6 to 95 years, were included as donors. Around 10 milliliters of peripheral blood were collected from each donor into EDTA-treated Vacutainer tubes. Ficoll-Paque density-gradient centrifugation was used to isolate PBMCs, with at least 6 million obtained per sample. Trizol reagent was used to extract total RNA from PBMCs, with at least 5 micrograms per sample. For every donor, an aliquot of PBMCs went through flow cytometry to measure the percentages of naive CD45RAhigh/CD27high T cells.

The chain is made from TRBV20-1 and TRBJ2-3, with the D gene uncertain. Specimen: blood. The origin of this receptor is a woman in her fifties or sixties in good health. The nucleotide sequence reads as follows: TGCAGTGCACAGATGTGGGTGCAGTATTTT. The encoded protein is CSAQMWVQYF.